This T cell receptor beta chain was captured in a study of cytomegalovirus exposure and HLA in healthy donors. This CDR3 spans 18 amino acids. The V gene end was trimmed by 0 bases and the J gene end by 4 bases; junction bases not matched to a gene: 7. The germline V gene has CDR1 MNHEY and CDR2 SMNVEV (reference sequence). Use of 60 Vbeta and 13 Jbeta primers characterized the PCR. Sequencing used immunoSEQ multiplex PCR; TCRdb keeps in-frame clones, though not all of them. The repertoire includes 210,000 or so clones, about 87% of them detected once, and 1% to 1.5% sits in the top ten. The clonotype comes from a man younger than 40 in good health and CMV-seronegative. The chain employs TRBV27 and TRBJ2-2; TRBD2 matches 11 bases. Input material: PBMCs. The CDR3 sequence: CASSLSPLGTSGTGELFF. The CDR3 DNA is TGTGCCAGCAGTTTATCCCCACTGGGGACTAGCGGCACCGGGGAGCTGTTTTTT.